What follows is one T cell receptor (beta chain) and its context. The antigen remains undetermined. V gave up 0 bases and J gave up 3 bases, with 10 bases separating them. The germline gives CDR1 SGDLS, CDR2 YYNGEE. The CDR3 length is 14 residues. The assay used was immunoSEQ (version v3.0), run at survey level. Clones were sequenced by immunoSEQ multiplex PCR, and TCRdb holds only the in-frame ones, with some missing. The table has under 50,000 clones, around nine tenths seen once. Each specimen consisted of roughly 0.9-10 million cryopreserved PBMC prior to extraction of DNA. This specimen comes from a study of long-term antiretroviral therapy in people with HIV. Overall study findings and caveats: The data indicate that diversity increased after ART but remained below transplant donor controls. Someone took the blood between the mid-2000s and the late 2010s, maybe while older ART regimens were in use.

The TCR originated in a woman aged 45-60 years with HIV. The sample here was unsorted PBMCs, taken 0.1 years before starting antiretroviral therapy. This chain uses TRBV9 with TRBJ2-7, with TRBD1 as a possible D gene (5 bases). The chain's CDR3 is CASSVGFRGYEQYF. CDR3 coding DNA: TGTGCCAGCAGCGTAGGTTTTAGGGGCTACGAGCAGTACTTC.